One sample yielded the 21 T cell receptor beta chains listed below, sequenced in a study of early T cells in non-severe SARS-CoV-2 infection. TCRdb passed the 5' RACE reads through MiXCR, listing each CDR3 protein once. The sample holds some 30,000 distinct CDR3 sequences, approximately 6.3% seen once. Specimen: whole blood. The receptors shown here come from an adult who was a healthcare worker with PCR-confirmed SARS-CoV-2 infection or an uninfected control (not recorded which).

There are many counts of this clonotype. The CDR3 here is CASSYNPGGGGYTF. DNA of the CDR3: TGTGCCAGCAGTTACAATCCAGGAGGAGGGGGCTACACCTTC. This chain links TRBV6-2 or TRBV6-3 with TRBJ1-2; D is uncertain. Germline lookup yields CDR1 MNHEY and CDR2 SVGEGT. Trimming cost V 2 bases and J 8 bases, with 15 bases left between them. This CDR3 contains 14 residues.

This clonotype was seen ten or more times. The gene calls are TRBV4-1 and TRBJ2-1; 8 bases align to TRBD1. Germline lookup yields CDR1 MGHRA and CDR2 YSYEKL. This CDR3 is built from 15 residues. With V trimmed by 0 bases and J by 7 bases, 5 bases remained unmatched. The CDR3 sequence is CASSQDLYRGNEQFF. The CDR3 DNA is TGCGCCAGCAGCCAAGATCTGTACAGGGGGAATGAGCAGTTCTTC.

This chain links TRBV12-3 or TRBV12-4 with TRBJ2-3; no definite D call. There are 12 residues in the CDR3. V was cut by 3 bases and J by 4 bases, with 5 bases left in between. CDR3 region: CASSFISDTQYF. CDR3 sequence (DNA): TGTGCCAGCAGTTTCATATCAGATACGCAGTATTTT.

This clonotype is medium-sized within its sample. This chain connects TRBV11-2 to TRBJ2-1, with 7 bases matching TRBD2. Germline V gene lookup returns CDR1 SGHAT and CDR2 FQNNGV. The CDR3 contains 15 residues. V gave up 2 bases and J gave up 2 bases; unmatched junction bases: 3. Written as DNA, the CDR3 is TGTGCCAGCAGCTTATTCGGGGGGACCTACAATGAGCAGTTCTTC. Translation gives CASSLFGGTYNEQFF.

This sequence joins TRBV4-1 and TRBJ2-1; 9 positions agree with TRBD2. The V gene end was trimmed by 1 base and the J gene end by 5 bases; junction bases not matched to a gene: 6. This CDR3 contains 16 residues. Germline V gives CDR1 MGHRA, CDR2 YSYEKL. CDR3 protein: CASSQVSGTSHNEQFF. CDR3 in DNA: TGCGCCAGCAGCCAAGTGTCCGGGACTAGCCACAATGAGCAGTTCTTC.

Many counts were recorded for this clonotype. The CDR3 nucleotides read TGCAGTGCAAAAGGGACTAGCGGCCCCTACAATGAGCAGTTCTTC. It is translated as CSAKGTSGPYNEQFF. The chain joins TRBV20-1 to TRBJ2-1, with TRBD2 matching over 11 bases. Germline-derived CDR1 and CDR2 are DFQATT and SNEGSKA (reference sequence). The CDR3 contains 15 residues. The V gene end was trimmed by 6 bases and the J gene end by 2 bases; junction bases not matched to a gene: 6.

CDR3 loop: CASTLGTSNYEQYF. The CDR3 DNA reads as TGTGCCAGCACCCTCGGGACTAGCAACTACGAGCAGTACTTC. The V call is TRBV12-3 or TRBV12-4, the J call TRBJ2-7, with TRBD2 matching 9 bases. The CDR3 contains 14 residues. Losses at the gene ends were 7 bases for V and 3 bases for J; bases not matched to a gene: 7.

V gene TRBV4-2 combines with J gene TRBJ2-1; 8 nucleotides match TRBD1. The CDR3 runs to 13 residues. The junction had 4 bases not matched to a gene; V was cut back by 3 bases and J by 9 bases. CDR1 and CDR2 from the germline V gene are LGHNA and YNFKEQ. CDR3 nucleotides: TGTGCCAGCAGCCAGATTCAGGGGGCTGAGCAGTTCTTC. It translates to CASSQIQGAEQFF.

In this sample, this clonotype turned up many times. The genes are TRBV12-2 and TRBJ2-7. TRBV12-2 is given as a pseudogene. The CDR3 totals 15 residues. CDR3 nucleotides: TGTGCAAGTCGCGCCCGACGGGGGACCTCCTACGAGCAGTACTTC. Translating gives CASRARRGTSYEQYF.

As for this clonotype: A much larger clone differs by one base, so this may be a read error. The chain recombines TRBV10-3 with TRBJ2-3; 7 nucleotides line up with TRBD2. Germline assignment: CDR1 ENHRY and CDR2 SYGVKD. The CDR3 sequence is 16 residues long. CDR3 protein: CAVSESIAGVPDTQYF. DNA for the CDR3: TGTGCCGTCAGTGAGTCGATTGCGGGAGTTCCAGATACGCAGTATTTT.

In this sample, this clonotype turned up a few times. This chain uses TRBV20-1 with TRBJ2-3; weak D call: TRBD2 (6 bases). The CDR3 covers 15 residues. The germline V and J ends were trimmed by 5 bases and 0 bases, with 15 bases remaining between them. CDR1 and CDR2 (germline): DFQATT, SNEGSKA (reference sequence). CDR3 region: CSASTRRSSTDTQYF. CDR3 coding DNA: TGCAGTGCTTCGACTAGGCGCTCTAGCACAGATACGCAGTATTTT.

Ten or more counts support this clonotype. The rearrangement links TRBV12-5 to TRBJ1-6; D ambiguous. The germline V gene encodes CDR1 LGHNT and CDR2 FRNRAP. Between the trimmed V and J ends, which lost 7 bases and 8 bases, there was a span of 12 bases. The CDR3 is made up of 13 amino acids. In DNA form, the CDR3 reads TGTGCTAGTGCCATACGACCGGATTCACCCCTCCACTTT. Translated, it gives CASAIRPDSPLHF.

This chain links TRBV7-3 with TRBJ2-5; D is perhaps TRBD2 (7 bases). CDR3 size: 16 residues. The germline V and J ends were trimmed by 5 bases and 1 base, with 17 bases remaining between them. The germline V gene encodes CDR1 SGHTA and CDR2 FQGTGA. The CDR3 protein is CASSQGPAGSQETQYF. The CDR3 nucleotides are TGTGCCAGCAGCCAGGGGCCAGCGGGGAGCCAAGAGACCCAGTACTTC.

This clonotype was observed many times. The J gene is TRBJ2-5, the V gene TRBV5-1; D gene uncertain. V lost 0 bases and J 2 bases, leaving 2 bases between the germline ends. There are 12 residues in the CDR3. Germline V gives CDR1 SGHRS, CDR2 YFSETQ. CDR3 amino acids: CASSLGQETQYF. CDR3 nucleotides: TGCGCCAGCAGCTTGGGTCAAGAGACCCAGTACTTC.

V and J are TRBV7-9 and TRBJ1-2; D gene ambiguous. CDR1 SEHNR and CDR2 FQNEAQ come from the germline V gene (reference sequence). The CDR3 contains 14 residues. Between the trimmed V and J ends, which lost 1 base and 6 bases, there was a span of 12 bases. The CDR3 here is CASSLGGWGNGYTF. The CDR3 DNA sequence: TGTGCCAGCAGCTTAGGAGGATGGGGAAATGGCTACACCTTC.

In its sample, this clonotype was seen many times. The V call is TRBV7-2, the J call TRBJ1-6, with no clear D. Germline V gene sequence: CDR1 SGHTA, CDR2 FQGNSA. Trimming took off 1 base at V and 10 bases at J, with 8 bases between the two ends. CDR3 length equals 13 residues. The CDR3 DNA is TGTGCCAGCAGCTTAGATCAAGGCTCACCCCTCCACTTT. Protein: CASSLDQGSPLHF. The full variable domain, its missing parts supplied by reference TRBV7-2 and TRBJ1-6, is GAGVSQSPSNKVTEKGKDVELRCDPISGHTALYWYRQSLGQGLEFLIYFQGNSAPDKSGLPSDRFSAERTGGSVSTLTIQRTQQEDSAVYLCASSLDQGSPLHFGNGTRLTVT.

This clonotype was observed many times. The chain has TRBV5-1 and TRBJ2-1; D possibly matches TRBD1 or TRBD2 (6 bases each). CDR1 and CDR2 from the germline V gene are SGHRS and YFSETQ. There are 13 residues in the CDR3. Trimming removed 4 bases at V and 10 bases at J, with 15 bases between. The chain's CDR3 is CASSLWGAGEQFF. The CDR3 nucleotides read TGCGCCAGCAGCCTGTGGGGGGCAGGGGAGCAGTTCTTC.

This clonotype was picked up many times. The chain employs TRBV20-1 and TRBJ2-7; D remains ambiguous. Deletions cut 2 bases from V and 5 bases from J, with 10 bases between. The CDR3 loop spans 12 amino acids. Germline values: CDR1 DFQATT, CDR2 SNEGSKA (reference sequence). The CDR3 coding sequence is TGCAGTGCTAGACCCCATGGGGACGAGCAGTACTTC. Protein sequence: CSARPHGDEQYF.

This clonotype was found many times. This chain's CDR3 is CATSDLSRNEQFF. The DNA of the CDR3 is TGTGCCACCAGTGATTTATCTCGGAATGAGCAGTTCTTC. The V and J genes are TRBV24-1 and TRBJ2-1; no clear D gene. The V end was cut by 1 base, the J end by 7 bases, with 7 bases between. This CDR3 comprises 13 residues. Per germline, CDR1 KGHDR and CDR2 SFDVKD.

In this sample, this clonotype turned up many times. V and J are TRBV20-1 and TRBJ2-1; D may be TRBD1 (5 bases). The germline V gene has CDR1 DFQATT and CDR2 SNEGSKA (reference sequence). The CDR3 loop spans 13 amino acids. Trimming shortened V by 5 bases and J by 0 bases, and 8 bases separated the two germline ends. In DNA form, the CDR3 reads TGCAGTGCTCCAGGGCCCTCCTACAATGAGCAGTTCTTC. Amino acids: CSAPGPSYNEQFF.

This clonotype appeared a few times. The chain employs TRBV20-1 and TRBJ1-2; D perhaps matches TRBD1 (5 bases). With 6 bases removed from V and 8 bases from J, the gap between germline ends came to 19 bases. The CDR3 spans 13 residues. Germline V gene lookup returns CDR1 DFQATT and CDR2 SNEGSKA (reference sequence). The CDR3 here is CSAERAGNPGYTF. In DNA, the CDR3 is TGCAGTGCCGAGAGGGCAGGGAACCCAGGCTACACCTTC.